The clone carrying this TCR beta chain was recorded once. The antigen is undetermined. This sample is part of a study of OX40 agonist ivuxolimab in advanced cancers. Study results and limitations: Certain nonresponders likewise exhibited a low normalized T-cell clonal expansion. More expanded clones were found, on average, in CD8+ than in CD4+ T cells.

Trimming left V 5 bases short and J 5 bases short, with 15 bases between. The CDR3 loop spans 14 amino acids. Germline CDR1 reads MDHEN; CDR2 reads SYDVKM. Only in-frame clones appear in the TCRdb table, and some are missing; sequencing was by immunoSEQ multiplex PCR. The sample lists about 72,000 clones, 88% seen once, with around 0.93% in the top ten. Excluded were patients having autoimmune disease history or systemic immunosuppression. The rearrangement links TRBV28 to TRBJ1-2; D unresolved. Sequencing was performed on CD4+ or CD8+ T cells sorted from blood, taken in a trial of the OX40 agonist ivuxolimab. This TCR came from an adult with an advanced solid tumor such as melanoma, head and neck, liver or kidney cancer. The CDR3 DNA is TGTGCCAGCAGTCGGCCCACAGACATTTATGGCTACACCTTC. This gives the protein CASSRPTDIYGYTF.